This TCR beta chain originates from a study of blood T cell repertoires in COVID-19. Assay used: immunoSEQ multiplex PCR; TCRdb lists only in-frame clones, some missing. The sample records a few hundred thousand clones, around 84% being singletons. Material: peripheral blood. This clonotype was sampled from a man aged 55 to 70 with acute or convalescent COVID-19.

In DNA form, the CDR3 reads TGTGCCAGCAGCCCAACGGGACTAGGGAAGACCCAGTACTTC. Translation gives CASSPTGLGKTQYF. J is TRBJ2-5 and V is TRBV28; 8 bases fit TRBD2. From germline, CDR1 is MDHEN and CDR2 SYDVKM. V lost 6 bases to trimming and J lost 6 bases; unmatched junction nucleotides: 9. The CDR3 consists of 14 residues.